This TCR beta chain was found in a study of blood T cell repertoires in COVID-19. Study summary: In each case, the material was cDNA or gDNA derived from T cells, B-cell-depleted T cells, or PBMCs.

V shed 5 bases and J shed 0 bases, with 7 bases lying between them. This CDR3 spans 13 amino acids. CDR1 and CDR2 from the germline V gene are KGHSH and LQKENI. Original handling: Amplification with reference gene primers provided the estimates of nucleated cell counts. This table comes from immunoSEQ multiplex PCR, and its TCRdb copy is limited to in-frame clones, with some not included. D and trimming were read from the DNA, whereas the V and J calls and clone size are those reported in that table. The top ten clones hold more than 0.95% of a sample with approximately 350,000 clones, 80% to 90% of them seen once.

The sample comprised peripheral blood. The rearrangement joins TRBV18 to TRBJ1-1; D remains unclear. This clonotype was obtained from a man in his forties with acute or convalescent COVID-19. Here the CDR3 reads CASSGGMNTEAFF. The CDR3 DNA follows: TGTGCCAGCTCAGGCGGGATGAACACTGAAGCTTTCTTT.